This paragraph covers one T cell receptor (beta chain) sequence. As handled by the study authors: Reference gene primer amplification gave estimated nucleated cell counts. Clones were read by immunoSEQ multiplex PCR, and TCRdb kept only the in-frame ones, dropping some. From that table come the V and J calls and clone size; the DNA was used to work out D and trimming. The table lists about 140,000 clones, around 80% of them singletons, with more than 4% in the top ten. The data were taken from a study of blood T cell repertoires in COVID-19. Study overall: Spain, Italy and the United States supplied samples that represented acute and convalescent COVID-19.

The TCR comes from a woman in her forties or fifties with acute or convalescent COVID-19. The sample was peripheral blood.

CDR3 sequence: CASSPLPGFSPLHF. CDR3 nucleotide sequence: TGTGCCAGCAGCCCCTTACCCGGTTTTTCACCCCTCCACTTT. The chain uses TRBV7-2 and TRBJ1-6; D not resolved. The CDR3 consists of 14 residues. The V gene lost 5 bases and the J gene lost 9 bases, with 14 bases spanning the gap. Germline loops: CDR1 SGHTA, CDR2 FQGNSA.